A single sample gave rise to the 27 T cell receptor beta chains below, sequenced in a study of cytomegalovirus exposure and HLA in healthy donors (TCRdb year 2017). The library was generated by the immunoSEQ multiplex PCR assay. For the multiplex PCR, a mixture combining 60 forward primers for TCR Vbeta segments and 13 reverse primers for TCR Jbeta segments was used. TCRdb took over this immuneACCESS table, retaining in-frame rearrangements with V and J assigned. Such tables are incomplete; in checked studies, under half of the missing clones stem from an unresolved V gene, and the remainder is unexplained. In all, the sample holds fewer than 110,000 clones, and approximately 79% of those were seen once. 11% to 15% of the sample is taken by the ten largest. What was sequenced was PBMCs. The receptors shown here come from a woman aged 40 to 49 in good health and CMV-seropositive.

This clone was seen more than once but under ten times. The gene calls are TRBV5-1 and TRBJ1-6; no clear D gene. Germline CDR1 and CDR2: SGHRS and YFSETQ. The V gene lost 0 bases and the J gene lost 10 bases, with 8 bases spanning the gap. The CDR3 spans 13 residues. The DNA for the CDR3 is TGCGCCAGCAGCTTGGGCCGGGAGTCACCCCTCCACTTT. Its translation: CASSLGRESPLHF.

The genes are TRBV5-6 and TRBJ2-3, with 11 bases identical to TRBD2. This CDR3 contains 15 residues. V was clipped by 4 bases and J by 3 bases; unmatched bases: 4. In germline, CDR1 is SGHDT, CDR2 YYEEEE. CDR3: CASSPPSGGTDTQYF. CDR3 in DNA: TGTGCCAGCAGCCCTCCTAGCGGGGGGACAGATACGCAGTATTTT.

V is TRBV30 and J is TRBJ2-7; perhaps TRBD2 as D (6 bases). V dropped 2 bases and J dropped 2 bases, with 10 bases sitting between them. Germline CDR1 GTSNPN, CDR2 SVGIG (reference sequence). The CDR3 runs 13 residues. CDR3 nucleotide sequence: TGTGCCTGGAGTCGGGGGAGCGCCTACGAGCAGTACTTC. It codes for CAWSRGSAYEQYF.

The J gene is TRBJ2-1, the V gene TRBV6-5, with TRBD1 matching over 7 bases. The CDR3 is made up of 11 amino acids. CDR1 MNHEY and CDR2 SVGAGI come from the germline V gene. V lost 6 bases and J lost 10; bases outside the gene matches: 3. The CDR3 DNA reads TGTGCCAGCAGACGGGACAGAGAGCAGTTCTTC. Its protein is CASRRDREQFF.

The CDR3, as DNA: TGTGCCAGCAGCTTGGGACAGACCGATAATTCACCCCTCCACTTT. As protein: CASSLGQTDNSPLHF. The V and J genes are TRBV7-9 and TRBJ1-6, with 7 nucleotides matching TRBD1. Germline CDR1 is SEHNR and CDR2 is FQNEAQ (reference sequence). J was trimmed by 5 bases and V by 3 bases; bases with no gene match: 4. CDR3 size: 15 residues.

V usage is TRBV7-6 and J usage is TRBJ2-3; a possible D gene is TRBD2 (6 bases). V was cut by 5 bases and J by 5 bases, with 17 bases left in between. CDR1 and CDR2 (germline): SGHVS, FNYEAQ. The CDR3 extends over 15 amino acids. Here the CDR3 DNA reads TGTGCCAGCAGCCCCGCGGGGCAGGGAGTAGATACGCAGTATTTT. Amino acid sequence: CASSPAGQGVDTQYF.

V usage is TRBV11-3 and J usage is TRBJ2-3; possible D gene TRBD1, 6 bases. The CDR3 is 15 residues long. Trimming removed 5 bases at V and 4 bases at J, with 16 bases between. The V gene's germline CDR1 is SGHNT and CDR2 YENEEA. The CDR3 sequence: CASSLQGSSADTQYF. CDR3 nucleotides: TGTGCCAGCAGCCTACAGGGTTCTTCTGCAGATACGCAGTATTTT.

The rearrangement links TRBV6-1 to TRBJ1-5, with 9 bases lining up with TRBD1. V was clipped by 3 bases and J by 6 bases; unmatched bases: 6. The CDR3 has 15 amino acids. Germline assignment: CDR1 MNHNS and CDR2 SASEGT. The CDR3 protein is CASSDMGQGFQPQHF. The CDR3 bases are TGTGCCAGCAGTGATATGGGACAGGGTTTTCAGCCCCAGCATTTT.

The rearrangement links TRBV7-9 to TRBJ1-2; D gene unclear. V lost 5 bases and J lost 5, with 18 bases in between. CDR1 SEHNR and CDR2 FQNEAQ come from the germline V gene (reference sequence). This CDR3 region has 15 residues. CDR3 DNA sequence: TGTGCCAGCAGCCCGATGGGCCAGACGCTTTATGGCTACACCTTC. It specifies CASSPMGQTLYGYTF.

This clone has just a few counts. V is TRBV25-1 and J is TRBJ1-1, with D perhaps matching TRBD1 (6 bases). CDR3 length equals 14 residues. Germline CDR1 is MGHDK and CDR2 is SYGVNS. The ends were cut back, 4 bases at V and 4 bases at J, with 13 bases in the middle. This chain's CDR3 is CASSVTGPVTEAFF. The CDR3 DNA reads as TGTGCCAGCAGTGTAACAGGGCCGGTCACTGAAGCTTTCTTT.

V usage is TRBV18 and J usage is TRBJ1-1; TRBD1 matches at 11 bases. Germline values: CDR1 KGHSH, CDR2 LQKENI. The CDR3 has 14 residues. The J segment lost 4 bases and the V segment lost 5 bases, leaving 3 bases of the junction unmatched. The CDR3 DNA reads as TGTGCCAGCTCATCGGACAGGGGGCCCACTGAAGCTTTCTTT. Encoded protein: CASSSDRGPTEAFF.

The chain employs TRBV18 and TRBJ1-5; D is perhaps TRBD1 (5 bases). Trimming stripped 3 bases from V and 6 bases from J, with 9 bases between. This CDR3 has 13 residues. The V gene's germline CDR1 is KGHSH and CDR2 LQKENI. The CDR3 region has the DNA TGTGCCAGCTCACCTGCGGGGGGTCAGCCCCAGCATTTT. Translation: CASSPAGGQPQHF.

This clone was seen a handful of times. This sequence joins TRBV9 and TRBJ1-1; 8 bases match TRBD1. CDR1 and CDR2 from the germline V gene are SGDLS and YYNGEE. Trimming took 5 bases from V and 0 from J; bases not matched to a gene: 6. This CDR3 region has 15 residues. CDR3 amino acids: CASRGTGAMNTEAFF. CDR3 in DNA: TGTGCCAGCAGGGGGACAGGAGCTATGAACACTGAAGCTTTCTTT.

The chain is built from TRBV29-1 and TRBJ1-5; 7 positions match TRBD1. Germline CDR1 is SQVTM and CDR2 is ANQGSEA. V gave up 6 bases and J gave up 4 bases; unmatched junction bases: 9. The CDR3 sequence is 14 residues long. The CDR3 sequence is CSVQTGPGNQPQHF. Written as DNA, the CDR3 is TGCAGCGTGCAGACAGGGCCCGGGAATCAGCCCCAGCATTTT.

This clone was observed many times. The J gene is TRBJ2-2, the V gene TRBV9; 7 bases are shared with TRBD1. The CDR3 spans 17 residues. Losses at the gene ends were 5 bases for V and 0 bases for J; bases not matched to a gene: 10. Germline V gives CDR1 SGDLS, CDR2 YYNGEE. CDR3 in DNA: TGTGCCAGCAGTCGGACATCCAGGGGGTCGAACACCGGGGAGCTGTTTTTT. Translating it yields CASSRTSRGSNTGELFF.

This clone was picked up a small number of times. The chain is built from TRBV7-9 and TRBJ2-7; tentatively, D is TRBD2 (5 bases). Germline V CDR1 and CDR2: SEHNR, FQNEAQ (reference sequence). The CDR3 is 12 amino acids. Trimming left V 8 bases short and J 2 bases short, with 10 bases between. The CDR3 region has the DNA TGTGCCAGCGGTCGGGGTGCCTACGAGCAGTACTTC. This sequence encodes CASGRGAYEQYF.

The V gene is TRBV4-2, the J gene TRBJ2-7, with 10 bases lining up with TRBD1. Germline values: CDR1 LGHNA, CDR2 YNFKEQ. This CDR3 is built from 17 residues. The J segment lost 1 base and the V segment lost 3 bases, leaving 9 bases of the junction unmatched. Here the CDR3 reads CASSQEVQGQGSYEQYF. As DNA, the CDR3 is TGTGCCAGCAGCCAGGAAGTGCAGGGACAGGGGTCCTACGAGCAGTACTTC.

The J gene is TRBJ2-4, the V gene TRBV7-9; D perhaps matches TRBD2 (6 bases). The CDR3 contains 13 residues. Trimming pared 3 bases from V and 9 bases from J, leaving 12 bases between. Germline V gene sequence: CDR1 SEHNR, CDR2 FQNEAQ (reference sequence). The CDR3 loop is CASSLEGEAIQYF. DNA of the CDR3: TGTGCCAGCAGCTTGGAGGGCGAGGCCATTCAGTACTTC.

In this sample, this clone turned up once. The chain recombines TRBV5-1 with TRBJ1-5; possible D gene TRBD1, 5 bases. Trimming took 4 bases from V and 6 from J, leaving 17 bases between them. The CDR3 spans 15 residues. Germline V gene data show CDR1 as SGHRS and CDR2 as YFSETQ. The DNA for the CDR3 is TGCGCCAGCAGCCCAGGGCCGGCGGCCGCTCAGCCCCAGCATTTT. This sequence encodes CASSPGPAAAQPQHF.

The chain has TRBV7-3 and TRBJ2-1; TRBD1 might be the D (6 bases). Germline lookup yields CDR1 SGHTA and CDR2 FQGTGA. Trimming stripped 4 bases from V and 0 bases from J, with 7 bases between. The CDR3 totals 14 residues. The CDR3 DNA reads TGTGCCAGCAGCTCGGACAGCTCCTACAATGAGCAGTTCTTC. It encodes CASSSDSSYNEQFF.

This clone occurred a few times. The chain carries TRBV7-8 and TRBJ2-3; D possibly corresponds to TRBD1 (5 bases). The CDR3 is 14 residues long. Trimming pared 5 bases from V and 0 bases from J, leaving 9 bases between. CDR1 is SGHVS, CDR2 FQNEAQ, per germline. The CDR3 DNA sequence: TGTGCCAGCAGCCGGACATTTAGCACAGATACGCAGTATTTT. Amino acid sequence: CASSRTFSTDTQYF.

This chain uses TRBV9 with TRBJ2-5, with D possibly TRBD2 on 5 matching bases. CDR1 and CDR2 (germline): SGDLS, YYNGEE. This CDR3 has 15 amino acids. V was pared by 4 bases and J by 5 bases, with 18 bases between. The CDR3 DNA follows: TGTGCCAGCAGCAGGAGCGGCATGATAGGGGAGACCCAGTACTTC. Amino acids: CASSRSGMIGETQYF.

V gene TRBV2 combines with J gene TRBJ1-2; 9 bases are a match to TRBD1. The CDR3 has 15 residues. V shed 2 bases, J shed 9 bases, and the junction held 10 bases outside the gene matches. The germline CDR1 and CDR2 sequences are SNHLY and FYNNEI. The CDR3 DNA sequence: TGTGCCAGCAGTGAACTGAGGAGACAGGGGGGAAGCTACACCTTC. It codes for CASSELRRQGGSYTF. The variable domain in full, with the rest retrieved from reference TRBV2 and TRBJ1-2, is EPEVTQTPSHQVTQMGQEVILRCVPISNHLYFYWYRQILGQKVEFLVSFYNNEISEKSEIFDDQFSVERPDGSNFTLKIRSTKLEDSAMYFCASSELRRQGGSYTFGSGTRLTVV.

V is TRBV29-1 and J is TRBJ1-1; no definite D call. The V end was cut by 5 bases, the J end by 3 bases, with 13 bases between. CDR3 length: 13 amino acids. Germline-derived CDR1 and CDR2 are SQVTM and ANQGSEA. The CDR3 DNA reads as TGCAGCGTTAGCGGACTACACGACACTGAAGCTTTCTTT. It specifies CSVSGLHDTEAFF.

The rearrangement joins TRBV29-1 to TRBJ1-1; 9 bases agree with TRBD1. The J segment lost 5 bases and the V segment lost 5 bases, leaving 6 bases of the junction unmatched. The CDR3 is 13 amino acids. Germline lookup yields CDR1 SQVTM and CDR2 ANQGSEA. The CDR3 bases are TGCAGCGTTAGACAGGGGGGAGGAACTGAAGCTTTCTTT. Translating gives CSVRQGGGTEAFF.

The V and J genes are TRBV7-9 and TRBJ2-7; 7 positions match TRBD2. Germline V CDR1 and CDR2: SEHNR, FQNEAQ (reference sequence). The CDR3 loop spans 14 amino acids. J was trimmed by 4 bases and V by 5 bases; bases with no gene match: 8. The CDR3 bases are TGTGCCAGCAGCCTTACTAGCGAGAGTTACGAGCAGTACTTC. Translation: CASSLTSESYEQYF.

This chain links TRBV10-3 with TRBJ1-2; tentatively, D is TRBD1 (6 bases). The CDR3 contains 15 residues. Trimming shortened V by 6 bases and J by 2 bases, and 16 bases separated the two germline ends. CDR1 and CDR2 (germline): ENHRY, SYGVKD. This chain's CDR3 is CAIRGDQRGNYGYTF. CDR3 nucleotides: TGTGCCATCAGGGGGGACCAAAGGGGGAACTATGGCTACACCTTC.